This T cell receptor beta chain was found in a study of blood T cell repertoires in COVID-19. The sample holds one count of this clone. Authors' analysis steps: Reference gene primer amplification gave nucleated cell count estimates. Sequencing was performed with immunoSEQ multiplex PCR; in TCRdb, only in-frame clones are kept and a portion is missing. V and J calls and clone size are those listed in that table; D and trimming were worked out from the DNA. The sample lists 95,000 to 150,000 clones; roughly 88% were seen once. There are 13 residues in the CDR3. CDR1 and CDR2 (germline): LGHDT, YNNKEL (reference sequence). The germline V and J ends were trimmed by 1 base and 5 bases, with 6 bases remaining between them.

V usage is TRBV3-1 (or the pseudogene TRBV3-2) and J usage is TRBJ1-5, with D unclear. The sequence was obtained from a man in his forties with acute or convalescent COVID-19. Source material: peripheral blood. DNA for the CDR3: TGTGCCAGCAGCCAAGCTCGAGATCAGCCCCAGCATTTT. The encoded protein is CASSQARDQPQHF.